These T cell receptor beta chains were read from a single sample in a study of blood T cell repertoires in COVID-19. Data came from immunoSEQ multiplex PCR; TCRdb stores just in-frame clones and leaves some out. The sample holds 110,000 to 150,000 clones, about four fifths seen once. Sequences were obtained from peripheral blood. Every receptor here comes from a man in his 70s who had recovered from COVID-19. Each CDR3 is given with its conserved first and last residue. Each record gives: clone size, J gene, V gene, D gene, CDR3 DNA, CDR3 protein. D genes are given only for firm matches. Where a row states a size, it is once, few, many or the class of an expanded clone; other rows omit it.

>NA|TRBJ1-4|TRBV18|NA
TGTGCCAGCTCACCACGGACAATTTCAACTAATGAAAAACTGTTTTTT
CASSPRTISTNEKLFF
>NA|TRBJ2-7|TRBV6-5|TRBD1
TGTGCCAGTGGGACAGGACCAATCTACGAGCAGTACTTC
CASGTGPIYEQYF
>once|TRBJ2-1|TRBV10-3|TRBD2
TGTGCCATCAGGCCTAGCGGGAGGGAAAACAATGAGCAGTTCTTC
CAIRPSGRENNEQFF
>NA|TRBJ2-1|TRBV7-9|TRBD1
TGTGCCAGCAGCTGGACAGGACTTGATGAGCAGTTCTTC
CASSWTGLDEQFF
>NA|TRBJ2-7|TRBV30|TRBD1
TGTGCCTGGAGTGGAGTGACAGGGGCCCGCCCCAACGAGCAGTACTTC
CAWSGVTGARPNEQYF
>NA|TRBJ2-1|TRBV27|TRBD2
TGTGCCAGCAGTAACCTCCCCGGGAGGGCCTATGAGCAGTTCTTC
CASSNLPGRAYEQFF
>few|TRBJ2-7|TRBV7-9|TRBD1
TGTGCCAGCAGCTCCTACAGGGGTAACGGCCAGTACTTC
CASSSYRGNGQYF
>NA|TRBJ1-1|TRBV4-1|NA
TGCGCCAGCAGCCCAGGGAACACTGAAGCTTTCTTT
CASSPGNTEAFF
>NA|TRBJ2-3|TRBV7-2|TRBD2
TGTGCCAGCAGCTTACGGCGGGAGCCAGATACGCAGTATTTT
CASSLRREPDTQYF
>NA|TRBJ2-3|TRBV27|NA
TGTGCCAGCAGTTTAATGTCTCGGAGTACGCAGTATTTT
CASSLMSRSTQYF
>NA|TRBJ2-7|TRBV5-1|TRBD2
TGCGCCAGCAGCTTTGTAGCGGGGTCCTACGAGCAGTACTTC
CASSFVAGSYEQYF
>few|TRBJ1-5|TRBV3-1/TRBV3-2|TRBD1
TGTGCCAGCAGCCACGGGACAGGGCTTTTCGACAATCAGCCCCAGCATTTT
CASSHGTGLFDNQPQHF
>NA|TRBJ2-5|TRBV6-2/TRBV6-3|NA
TGTGCCAGCAGTTACTTGACAGTGAGAGAGACCCAGTACTTC
CASSYLTVRETQYF
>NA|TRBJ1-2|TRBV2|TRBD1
TGTGCCAGCAGTACATTACAGGGGGCGGGGGATGGCTACACCTTC
CASSTLQGAGDGYTF
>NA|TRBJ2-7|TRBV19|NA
TGTGCCAGTAGTATTTCGAGCGGCCTTTACGAGCAGTACTTC
CASSISSGLYEQYF
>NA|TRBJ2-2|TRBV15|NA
TGTGCCACCAGCAAGGAGCGGATGAACACCGGGGAGCTGTTTTTT
CATSKERMNTGELFF
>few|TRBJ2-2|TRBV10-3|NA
TGTGCCATCAGTGAGTCCGACGGGAGGAACACCGGGGAGCTGTTTTTT
CAISESDGRNTGELFF
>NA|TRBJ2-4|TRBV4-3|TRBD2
TGCGCCAGCAGCGGACTAGCGGGAGGGGGCAAAAACATTCAGTACTTC
CASSGLAGGGKNIQYF
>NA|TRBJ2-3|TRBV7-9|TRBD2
TGTGCCAGCAGCTTTCAGCGGGAGGGGGATACGCAGTATTTT
CASSFQREGDTQYF
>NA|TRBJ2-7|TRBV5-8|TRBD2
TGTGCCAGCAGCTTGAAAAGCGGGGGGTCAAGCTCCTACGAGCAGTACTTC
CASSLKSGGSSSYEQYF